The rows below give T cell receptor beta chains drawn from one sample of a study of post-analysis software for immune sequencing data. MiXCR, run by TCRdb on the PCR reads, gives a single entry per CDR3 protein. The repertoire holds roughly 580,000 distinct CDR3 sequences, with about 40% as singletons. Sequencing input: blood. The receptors shown here come from a girl between 5 and 17 years old with multiple sclerosis. CDR3s include the opening cysteine and the closing phenylalanine or tryptophan.

v_gene,CDR3aa
TRBV4-1,CASSQDSSDHEQYF
TRBV29-1,CSVEGQAAPDTQYF
TRBV5-1,CASAPGGTVAAELYEQYF
TRBV6-5,CASSYADLQGRGNEQFF
TRBV24-1,CATSDGYGYTF
TRBV24-1,CATSDFNGIGSRSVYEQYF
TRBV10-2,CASRGTSGRFPLSYEQYF
TRBV12-3/TRBV12-4,CASRPTGGDPHGYTF
TRBV20-1,CSARGVETQYF
TRBV3-1,CASSQDVRGGQETQYF
TRBV2,CASRDSYNSPLHF
TRBV5-6,CASSLQGYPFRYF
TRBV7-6,CASSLSGTQYF
TRBV9,CASSPRGAGTDTQYF
TRBV7-3,CASSAGGPSNEQFF
TRBV12-3/TRBV12-4,CASSLQVNYGYTF
TRBV6-5,CATGPYRSLETQYF
TRBV29-1,CTLLPSHTSNQPQHF
TRBV6-5,CASTKGTSVAYEQYF
TRBV15,CATSSGMRGPSDEQYF
TRBV29-1,CSGGPGTEAFF
TRBV7-8,CASSPRTGASYEQYF
TRBV6-5,CASSWDPGREGVDEQFF
TRBV13,CASRHKSGTYQETQYF
TRBV6-1,CASSEAGNYGYTF
TRBV5-8,CASNVGTSGSRSYNEQFF
TRBV2,CASSEALNYNEQYF
TRBV5-1,CASSLAGTGYGYTF
TRBV7-9,CASSHHGDSPYNEQFF
TRBV6-6,CASSTTRKGGGETQYF
TRBV6-5,CASSYSNRENTEAFF
TRBV5-1,CASRTGGPSYNEQYF
TRBV4-1,CASSHRPDTGGPVTDTQYF
TRBV29-1,CSVPQGAGKQETQYF
TRBV10-3,CAIREGQGANPLHF
TRBV20-1,CSARDGQLAGVNEQFF
TRBV5-1,CASSSGIKEWDEQFF
TRBV10-3,CAISEPSRTDTQYF
TRBV25-1,CASDGTSGSYEQFF
TRBV10-3,CVTGGSNYGYTF
TRBV4-1,CASSPLRVGGPSETQYF
TRBV5-1,CASSLGTDDNEQFF
TRBV20-1,CSANPGTGENNEQFF
TRBV7-9,CASSFNVFEGSTGTQYF
TRBV7-9,CASSYNHEQFF
TRBV5-1,CASSLGSSGSRSYNEQFF
TRBV3-1,CASSQDWKETQYF
TRBV6-2/TRBV6-3,CASSYTLRDRAYNEQFF
TRBV20-1,CSARDGQGATYEQYF
TRBV10-3,CAISELGGQAAEAFF
TRBV29-1,CSVVLTGVNTEAFF